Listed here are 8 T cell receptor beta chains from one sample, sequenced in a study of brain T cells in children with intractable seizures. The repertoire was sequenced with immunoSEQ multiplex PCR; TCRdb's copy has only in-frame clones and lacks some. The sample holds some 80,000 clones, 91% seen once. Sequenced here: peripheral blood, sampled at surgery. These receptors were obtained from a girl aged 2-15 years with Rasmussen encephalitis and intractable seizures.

CDR3 in amino acids: CAWDLAGPPLGYNEQFF. The DNA for the CDR3 is TGTGCCTGGGACCTAGCGGGACCTCCTCTGGGGTACAATGAGCAGTTCTTC. The rearrangement joins TRBV30 to TRBJ2-1, with 9 bases aligning to TRBD2. CDR3 size: 17 residues. Germline CDR1 GTSNPN, CDR2 SVGIG (reference sequence). V dropped 5 bases and J dropped 4; count of bases not matched to a gene: 15.

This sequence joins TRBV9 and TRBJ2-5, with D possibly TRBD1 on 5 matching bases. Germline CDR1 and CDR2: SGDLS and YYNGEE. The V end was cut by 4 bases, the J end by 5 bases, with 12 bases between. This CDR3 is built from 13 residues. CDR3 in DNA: TGTGCCAGCAGCTCCAGGGTAGGGGAGACCCAGTACTTC. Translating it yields CASSSRVGETQYF.

CDR3 bases: TGCGCCAGCAGTACAGCTGAAAAACTGTTTTTT. It specifies CASSTAEKLFF. The chain is built from TRBV4-1 and TRBJ1-4; D gene uncertain. In germline, CDR1 is MGHRA, CDR2 YSYEKL. V was cut by 6 bases and J by 7 bases, with 6 bases left in between. This CDR3 has 11 amino acids.

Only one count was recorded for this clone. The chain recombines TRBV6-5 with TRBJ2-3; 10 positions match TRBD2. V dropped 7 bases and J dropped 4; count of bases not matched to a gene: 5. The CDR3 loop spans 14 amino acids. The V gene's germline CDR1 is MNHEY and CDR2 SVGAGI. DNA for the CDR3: TGTGCCAGCATACTAGCGGGATGGGCAGATACGCAGTATTTT. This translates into CASILAGWADTQYF.

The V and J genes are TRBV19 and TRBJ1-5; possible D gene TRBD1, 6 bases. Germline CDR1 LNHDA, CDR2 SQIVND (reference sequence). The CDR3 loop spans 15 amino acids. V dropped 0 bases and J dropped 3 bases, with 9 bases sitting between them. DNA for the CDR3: TGTGCCAGTAGTATAGATGACAGGTCCAATCAGCCCCAGCATTTT. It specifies CASSIDDRSNQPQHF.

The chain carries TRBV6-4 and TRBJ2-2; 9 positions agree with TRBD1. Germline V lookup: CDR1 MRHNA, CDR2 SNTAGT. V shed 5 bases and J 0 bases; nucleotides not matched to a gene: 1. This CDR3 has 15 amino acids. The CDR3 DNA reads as TGTGCCAGCAGTAGGGACAGGGCGAACACCGGGGAGCTGTTTTTT. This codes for CASSRDRANTGELFF.

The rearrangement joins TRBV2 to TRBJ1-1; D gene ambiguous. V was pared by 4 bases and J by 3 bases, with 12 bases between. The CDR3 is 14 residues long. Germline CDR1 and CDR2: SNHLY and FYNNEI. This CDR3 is CASSVGSKDTEAFF. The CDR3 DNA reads TGTGCCAGCAGTGTTGGGAGCAAGGACACTGAAGCTTTCTTT.

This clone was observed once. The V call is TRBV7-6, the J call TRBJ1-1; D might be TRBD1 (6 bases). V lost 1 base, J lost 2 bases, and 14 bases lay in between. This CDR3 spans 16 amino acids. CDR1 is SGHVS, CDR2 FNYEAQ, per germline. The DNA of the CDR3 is TGTGCCAGCAGCTTAGTTCATGACAGGTTCAACACTGAAGCTTTCTTT. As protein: CASSLVHDRFNTEAFF.